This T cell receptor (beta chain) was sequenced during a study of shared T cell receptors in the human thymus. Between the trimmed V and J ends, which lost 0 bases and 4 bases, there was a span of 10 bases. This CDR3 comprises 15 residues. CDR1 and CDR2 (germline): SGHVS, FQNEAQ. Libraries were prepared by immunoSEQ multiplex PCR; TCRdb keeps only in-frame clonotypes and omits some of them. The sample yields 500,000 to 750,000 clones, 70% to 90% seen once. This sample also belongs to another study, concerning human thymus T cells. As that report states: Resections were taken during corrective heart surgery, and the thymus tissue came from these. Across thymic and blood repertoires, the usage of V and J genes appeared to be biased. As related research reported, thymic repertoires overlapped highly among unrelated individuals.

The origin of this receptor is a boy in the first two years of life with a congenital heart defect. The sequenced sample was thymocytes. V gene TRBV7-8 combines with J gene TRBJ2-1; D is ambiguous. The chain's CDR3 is CASSLAWQRYNEQFF. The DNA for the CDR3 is TGTGCCAGCAGCTTAGCGTGGCAGCGTTACAATGAGCAGTTCTTC. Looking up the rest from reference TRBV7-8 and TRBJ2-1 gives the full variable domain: GAGVSQSPRYKVAKRGQDVALRCDPISGHVSLFWYQQALGQGPEFLTYFQNEAQLDKSGLPSDRFFAERPEGSVSTLKIQRTQQEDSAVYLCASSLAWQRYNEQFFGPGTRLTVL.